These 20 T cell receptor beta chains originate from one sample sequenced in a study of shared clonotypes between healthy human individuals. Generated by immunoSEQ multiplex PCR, the TCRdb table keeps only in-frame clones and is missing some. The sample holds millions of clones, approximately 95% seen once. Sequenced sample: naive CD4+ T cells from PBMCs. The subset: CD45RA+ positively selected. The receptors here all came from a young man in good health. Some clones in this sample may be carry-over from other donors' samples.

The V gene is TRBV7-9, the J gene TRBJ2-7, with D possibly being TRBD1 or TRBD2 (5 bases each). In germline, CDR1 is SEHNR, CDR2 FQNEAQ (reference sequence). This CDR3 region has 14 residues. V shed 4 bases and J shed 5 bases, with 15 bases lying between them. The CDR3 spells CASSSIGDPNEQYF. The CDR3 DNA reads as TGTGCCAGCAGCTCCATTGGGGACCCTAACGAGCAGTACTTC. Variable domain in full (rest from reference TRBV7-9 and TRBJ2-7): DTGVSQNPRHKITKRGQNVTFRCDPISEHNRLYWYRQTLGQGPEFLTYFQNEAQLEKSRLLSDRFSAERPKGSFSTLEIQRTEQGDSAMYLCASSSIGDPNEQYFGPGTRLTVT.

As regards this clone: This CDR3 is also generated by other DNA sequences in the sample. The V gene is TRBV29-1, the J gene TRBJ2-3; D may be TRBD1 or TRBD2 (5 bases each). This CDR3 has 12 residues. Trimming cost V 1 base and J 6 bases, with 8 bases left between them. Germline-derived CDR1 and CDR2 are SQVTM and ANQGSEA. This CDR3 reads CSVEAGTDTQYF. The CDR3 coding sequence is TGCAGCGTTGAAGCAGGGACGGATACGCAGTATTTT.

The J gene is TRBJ1-4, the V gene TRBV28; no reliable D call. CDR3 length: 14 amino acids. Germline V gene data show CDR1 as MDHEN and CDR2 as SYDVKM. Trimming removed 3 bases at V and 3 bases at J, with 8 bases between. The CDR3 nucleotides read TGTGCCAGCAGTTTTACAGCCCCTAATGAAAAACTGTTTTTT. Residues: CASSFTAPNEKLFF.

This chain joins TRBV5-1 and TRBJ1-5; no firm D call. The CDR3 totals 13 residues. CDR1 is SGHRS, CDR2 YFSETQ, per germline. V was shortened by 5 bases and J by 0 bases, with 6 bases between the two germline ends. The CDR3 DNA reads as TGCGCCAGCAGGGAAAATAGCAATCAGCCCCAGCATTTT. This translates into CASRENSNQPQHF.

J is TRBJ2-1 and V is TRBV27, with TRBD2 matching over 11 bases. V trimming: 2 bases; J trimming: 4 bases; junction bases outside the gene matches: 10. Germline CDR1 and CDR2: MNHEY and SMNVEV (reference sequence). This CDR3 has 18 residues. CDR3 DNA: TGTGCCAGCAGTTTAACCCCACCGGGACTAGCGGCTTACAATGAGCAGTTCTTC. Translation: CASSLTPPGLAAYNEQFF.

V gene TRBV10-3 combines with J gene TRBJ1-5, with a possible D match to TRBD1 (6 bases). Germline values: CDR1 ENHRY, CDR2 SYGVKD. This CDR3 contains 13 residues. With 11 bases removed from V and 0 bases from J, the gap between germline ends came to 11 bases. The CDR3 here is CAGRGDSNQPQHF. The CDR3 DNA follows: TGTGCCGGGAGGGGGGATAGCAATCAGCCCCAGCATTTT.

CDR3 in DNA: TGCGCCAGCAGCTCCAACCCGACGGAAATGAATGAAAAACTGTTTTTT. It translates to CASSSNPTEMNEKLFF. This chain links TRBV5-1 with TRBJ1-4; D gene ambiguous. This CDR3 is built from 16 residues. V was clipped by 3 bases and J by 5 bases, with 17 bases between them. Germline assignment: CDR1 SGHRS and CDR2 YFSETQ. The full variable domain, completed using reference TRBV5-1 and TRBJ1-4, is KAGVTQTPRYLIKTRGQQVTLSCSPISGHRSVSWYQQTPGQGLQFLFEYFSETQRNKGNFPGRFSGRQFSNSRSEMNVSTLELGDSALYLCASSSNPTEMNEKLFFGSGTQLSVL.

The J gene is TRBJ2-3, the V gene TRBV4-3; D possibly corresponds to TRBD2 (5 bases). The CDR3 consists of 18 residues. The V gene lost 0 bases and the J gene lost 2 bases, with 18 bases spanning the gap. Germline loops: CDR1 LGHNA, CDR2 YSLEER. CDR3 bases: TGCGCCAGCAGCCAAGATCCCCCCGGTAGCGCTCCCACAGATACGCAGTATTTT. It is translated as CASSQDPPGSAPTDTQYF.

A note on this clone: Additional DNA sequences in this sample encode the identical CDR3. The rearrangement joins TRBV18 to TRBJ1-5; D not certain. The CDR3 extends over 12 amino acids. V was shortened by 0 bases and J by 6 bases, with 3 bases between the two germline ends. The germline V gene encodes CDR1 KGHSH and CDR2 LQKENI. Here the CDR3 DNA reads TGTGCCAGCTCACCACCGGGTCAGCCCCAGCATTTT. This sequence encodes CASSPPGQPQHF.

The rearrangement links TRBV28 to TRBJ1-1, with 11 bases identical to TRBD1. This CDR3 comprises 15 residues. In germline, CDR1 is MDHEN, CDR2 SYDVKM. Germline trimming cut 6 bases from V and 6 bases from J; bases unmatched to any gene: 9. CDR3 sequence (DNA): TGTGCCAGCAGGACTCCGGGACAGGGGGTGCCTGAAGCTTTCTTT. It yields the protein CASRTPGQGVPEAFF.

This clone was seen only once. The chain carries TRBV19 and TRBJ2-7, with a possible D match to TRBD1 (5 bases). The germline V gene has CDR1 LNHDA and CDR2 SQIVND (reference sequence). V dropped 6 bases and J dropped 2 bases, with 8 bases sitting between them. The CDR3 has 12 residues. CDR3 amino acids: CASRDRTYEQYF. The CDR3 nucleotides are TGTGCCAGTAGAGACAGAACCTACGAGCAGTACTTC.

The CDR3 protein is CASSLGTGTYSNQPQHF. The CDR3 DNA reads TGTGCCAGCAGCTTAGGGACAGGGACCTATAGCAATCAGCCCCAGCATTTT. The V gene is TRBV7-9, the J gene TRBJ1-5; 8 bases fit TRBD1. Germline V gene sequence: CDR1 SEHNR, CDR2 FQNEAQ (reference sequence). The length of the CDR3 is 17 residues. V shed 1 base, J shed 0 bases, and the junction held 5 bases outside the gene matches.

A single count supports this clone. J is TRBJ2-5 and V is TRBV5-4; either TRBD1 or TRBD2 may fit D (7 bases each). The CDR3 is made up of 15 amino acids. The V end lost 3 bases, the J end lost 4 bases, and 16 bases lay between the germline ends. Germline lookup yields CDR1 SGHNT and CDR2 YYREEE (reference sequence). In DNA form, the CDR3 reads TGTGCCAGCAGCTCGACCACAGGGGAGGGAGAGACCCAGTACTTC. Its translation: CASSSTTGEGETQYF.

The CDR3 DNA sequence: TGTGCCAGCAGTCTCTTCCCGAGCAGGCGGTTGGGCTACACCTTC. Translating it yields CASSLFPSRRLGYTF. The chain recombines TRBV28 with TRBJ1-2; D remains ambiguous. Per germline, CDR1 MDHEN and CDR2 SYDVKM. This CDR3 has 15 residues. Trimming removed 5 bases at V and 8 bases at J, with 21 bases between.

DNA for the CDR3: TGTGCCAGCAGCATTCGACAGGGGTCCTACAATGAGCAGTTCTTC. Translation: CASSIRQGSYNEQFF. The chain couples TRBV5-6 to TRBJ2-1; TRBD1 aligns across 8 bases. V lost 4 bases, J lost 1 base, and 4 bases stayed unmatched. This CDR3 is 15 amino acids long. Germline CDR1 SGHDT, CDR2 YYEEEE.

The chain employs TRBV5-8 and TRBJ1-5, with a weak D call TRBD1 (6 bases). Germline lookup yields CDR1 SGHTS and CDR2 YDEGEE. Trimming shortened V by 0 bases and J by 0 bases, and 10 bases separated the two germline ends. CDR3 size: 16 residues. The DNA for the CDR3 is TGTGCCAGCAGCTTGGGGGACACACATAGCAATCAGCCCCAGCATTTT. Its protein product is CASSLGDTHSNQPQHF.

CDR3: CASSQDPGQDTDTQYF. CDR3 nucleotides: TGTGCCAGCAGCCAGGACCCGGGACAGGACACAGATACGCAGTATTTT. This sequence joins TRBV4-2 and TRBJ2-3; 8 nucleotides match TRBD1. Germline V lookup: CDR1 LGHNA, CDR2 YNFKEQ. The J segment lost 2 bases and the V segment lost 3 bases, leaving 7 bases of the junction unmatched. This CDR3 contains 16 residues.

J is TRBJ2-5 and V is TRBV27; the D gene is possibly TRBD2 (5 bases). Trimming took 2 bases from V and 4 from J, leaving 11 bases between them. The CDR3 sequence is 14 residues long. Germline V gives CDR1 MNHEY, CDR2 SMNVEV (reference sequence). Here the CDR3 DNA reads TGTGCCAGCAGTTTAAGAGGGAGTCGAGAGACCCAGTACTTC. It specifies CASSLRGSRETQYF.

This chain joins TRBV2 and TRBJ1-6, with 10 bases that match TRBD1. Germline V gene sequence: CDR1 SNHLY, CDR2 FYNNEI. The CDR3 loop spans 16 amino acids. The V gene end was trimmed by 7 bases and the J gene end by 3 bases; junction bases not matched to a gene: 6. In DNA, the CDR3 is TGTGCCAGCAACCCGGACAGGGGGATCTATAATTCACCCCTCCACTTT. It translates to CASNPDRGIYNSPLHF.

The rearrangement uses TRBV6-4 and TRBJ2-1, with D tentatively TRBD1 (5 bases). This CDR3 region has 15 residues. Germline values: CDR1 MRHNA, CDR2 SNTAGT. The V gene lost 0 bases and the J gene lost 7 bases, with 13 bases spanning the gap. CDR3 amino acids: CASSDSSAGRNEQFF. CDR3 nucleotide sequence: TGTGCCAGCAGTGACTCGTCCGCAGGGCGGAATGAGCAGTTCTTC.